Listed here are 28 T cell receptor beta chains from one sample, sequenced in a study of T-cell reconstitution after alpha-beta-depleted transplantation in children. As it was prepared, the TCRbeta library received unique molecular identifiers. TCRdb reprocessed the PCR reads via MiXCR and lists one record per CDR3 protein. The sample lists 600,000 or so distinct CDR3 sequences; 20% to 25% were seen once. The sequencing used PBMCs, mostly from graft donor cells, collected 360 days after TCRalphabeta/CD19-depleted stem cell transplant. The receptors derive from a boy younger than two who had a stem cell transplant for acute myeloid leukemia, so the T cells may come from the graft donor.

The chain carries TRBV5-1 and TRBJ2-7; no definite D call. Germline V gene lookup returns CDR1 SGHRS and CDR2 YFSETQ. V was pared by 7 bases and J by 3 bases, with 29 bases between. The CDR3 runs 18 residues. CDR3 region: CASLSGQPRAKWCYEQYF. The CDR3, as DNA: TGCGCCAGCCTTTCCGGCCAACCTCGGGCAAAATGGTGCTACGAGCAGTACTTC.

V usage is TRBV4-1 and J usage is TRBJ1-1, with D maybe TRBD1 (5 bases). Germline CDR1 reads MGHRA; CDR2 reads YSYEKL. The ends were cut back, 0 bases at V and 4 bases at J, with 15 bases in the middle. This CDR3 comprises 16 residues. The CDR3 DNA is TGCGCCAGCAGCCAAGATGGGCGGGGGATGGCCACTGAAGCTTTCTTT. Encoded protein: CASSQDGRGMATEAFF.

This clonotype was detected only a few times. This chain joins TRBV5-1 and TRBJ2-5; D remains unclear. V dropped 0 bases and J dropped 5 bases, with 11 bases sitting between them. CDR1 is SGHRS, CDR2 YFSETQ, per germline. The CDR3 totals 14 residues. CDR3 in DNA: TGCGCCAGCAGCTTGGAGTTTGCACGGGAGACCCAGTACTTC. Amino acids: CASSLEFARETQYF. The whole variable domain, filled in from reference TRBV5-1 and TRBJ2-5, reads KAGVTQTPRYLIKTRGQQVTLSCSPISGHRSVSWYQQTPGQGLQFLFEYFSETQRNKGNFPGRFSGRQFSNSRSEMNVSTLELGDSALYLCASSLEFARETQYFGPGTRLLVL.

The table lists this clonotype with a few counts. V gene TRBV5-1 combines with J gene TRBJ1-1, with D uncertain. Trimming shortened V by 5 bases and J by 1 base, and 12 bases separated the two germline ends. The length of the CDR3 is 14 residues. Germline-derived CDR1 and CDR2 are SGHRS and YFSETQ. The chain's CDR3 is CASRDMVGNTEAFF. The CDR3 coding sequence is TGCGCCAGCAGGGATATGGTTGGGAACACTGAAGCTTTCTTT.

This clonotype was observed at least ten times. The J gene is TRBJ2-1, the V gene TRBV7-6; tentatively, D is TRBD2 (5 bases). Germline CDR1 reads SGHVS; CDR2 reads FNYEAQ. V lost 5 bases and J lost 8, with 25 bases in between. CDR3 length: 17 residues. CDR3: CASSTPRGPSPGYEQFF. In DNA, the CDR3 is TGTGCCAGCAGCACGCCAAGAGGGCCCTCTCCCGGTTATGAGCAGTTCTTC.

This clonotype was counted many times. The gene calls are TRBV12-3 or TRBV12-4 and TRBJ1-5; D not resolved. This CDR3 has 16 residues. Trimming shortened V by 3 bases and J by 0 bases, and 12 bases separated the two germline ends. CDR3 nucleotide sequence: TGTGCCAGCAGTTTTTCGGCCCAGCTTAGCAATCAGCCCCAGCATTTT. Residues: CASSFSAQLSNQPQHF.

In its sample, this clonotype was seen once. The chain has TRBV7-2 and TRBJ1-1; TRBD1 might be the D (6 bases). The V end lost 5 bases, the J end lost 7 bases, and 23 bases lay between the germline ends. The CDR3 totals 16 residues. Germline V lookup: CDR1 SGHTA, CDR2 FQGNSA. In DNA form, the CDR3 reads TGTGCCAGCAGCCCCTACGGGGGGGCGGACTATGGTGAAGCTTTCTTT. Translating gives CASSPYGGADYGEAFF.

This chain uses TRBV20-1 with TRBJ1-2; D unresolved. This CDR3 region has 17 residues. Germline V gene data show CDR1 as DFQATT and CDR2 as SNEGSKA (reference sequence). Trimming took off 1 base at V and 4 bases at J, with 22 bases between the two ends. The CDR3 loop reads CSARVRYKGFTGYGYTF. The CDR3 DNA reads TGCAGTGCTAGAGTCCGTTATAAGGGTTTCACCGGCTATGGCTACACCTTC.

There are many counts of this clonotype. The rearrangement links TRBV2 to TRBJ2-7; D gene unclear. The CDR3 consists of 12 residues. Per germline, CDR1 SNHLY and CDR2 FYNNEI. V dropped 1 base and J dropped 3 bases, with 4 bases sitting between them. The CDR3: CASSEGDYEQYF. DNA for the CDR3: TGTGCCAGCAGTGAAGGGGACTACGAGCAGTACTTC.

This clonotype was seen only a few times. The J gene is TRBJ2-3, the V gene TRBV4-3, with D possibly matching TRBD2 (6 bases). V was trimmed by 4 bases and J by 0 bases, leaving 14 bases between them. The V gene's germline CDR1 is LGHNA and CDR2 YSLEER. The CDR3 is 16 residues long. CDR3 sequence reads: CASSPGSGTSTDTQYF. CDR3 sequence (DNA): TGCGCCAGCAGCCCAGGTTCCGGGACTAGCACAGATACGCAGTATTTT.

A few counts support this clonotype. The chain has TRBV4-3 and TRBJ2-1; D perhaps matches TRBD1 (6 bases). There are 17 residues in the CDR3. V lost 0 bases and J lost 4, with 16 bases in between. Germline CDR1 and CDR2: LGHNA and YSLEER. In DNA, the CDR3 is TGCGCCAGCAGCCAAGATCGGTTTGGGACACCTTACAATGAGCAGTTCTTC. Residues: CASSQDRFGTPYNEQFF.

This clonotype was seen at least ten times. This chain links TRBV20-1 with TRBJ2-1; possibly TRBD1 for D (5 bases). CDR1 DFQATT and CDR2 SNEGSKA come from the germline V gene (reference sequence). Trimming pared 2 bases from V and 8 bases from J, leaving 13 bases between. The CDR3 totals 13 residues. CDR3 sequence (DNA): TGCAGTGCTAGACAGGGATGGACGGATGAGCAGTTCTTC. Translation: CSARQGWTDEQFF.

For the CDR3, the DNA is TGTGCCTCCCGTGGCAGGGGGAACTACGAGCAGTACTTC. It specifies CASRGRGNYEQYF. J is TRBJ2-7 and V is TRBV27, with 7 bases lining up with TRBD1. V dropped 11 bases and J dropped 3; count of bases not matched to a gene: 10. Germline-derived CDR1 and CDR2 are MNHEY and SMNVEV (reference sequence). This CDR3 spans 13 amino acids.

The chain combines TRBV24-1 with TRBJ2-5; D ambiguous. The CDR3 is made up of 13 amino acids. Trimming removed 3 bases from V and 5 bases from J, with 9 bases in between. Germline V CDR1 and CDR2: KGHDR, SFDVKD. The DNA of the CDR3 is TGTGCCACCAGTGATCGAAGATGGGAGACCCAGTACTTC. Translation gives CATSDRRWETQYF.

Only a few counts were recorded for this clonotype. V gene TRBV10-3 combines with J gene TRBJ2-1, with 7 bases matching TRBD2. V shed 6 bases and J 6 bases; nucleotides not matched to a gene: 8. In germline, CDR1 is ENHRY, CDR2 SYGVKD. The CDR3 is made up of 14 amino acids. CDR3: CAIRLSGEPNEQFF. The CDR3 DNA reads TGTGCCATCAGATTGAGCGGGGAGCCCAATGAGCAGTTCTTC.

There are a few counts of this clonotype. This sequence joins TRBV12-3 or TRBV12-4 and TRBJ1-5, with 9 bases that match TRBD1. Unmatched junction bases numbered 11, after V lost 5 bases and J lost 9 bases. The CDR3 covers 15 residues. CDR3 amino acids: CASSRGQGDAAPQHF. DNA for the CDR3: TGTGCCAGCAGTAGGGGACAGGGCGATGCGGCGCCCCAGCATTTT.

The gene calls are TRBV20-1 and TRBJ2-3; tentatively, D is TRBD1 or TRBD2 (5 bases each). V lost 6 bases and J lost 1, with 14 bases in between. The CDR3 spans 14 residues. Germline V gene data show CDR1 as DFQATT and CDR2 as SNEGSKA (reference sequence). The CDR3 sequence is CSALGEVGTDTQYF. In DNA form, the CDR3 reads TGCAGTGCACTGGGGGAAGTGGGCACAGATACGCAGTATTTT.

This clonotype showed up just a few times. The chain recombines TRBV5-1 with TRBJ2-1; D is uncertain. The ends were cut back, 3 bases at V and 0 bases at J, with 22 bases in the middle. CDR3 size: 19 residues. The germline V gene has CDR1 SGHRS and CDR2 YFSETQ. The CDR3 nucleotides read TGCGCCAGCAGCTATCTGCAGTTGTTGGCGATAAGCTCCTACAATGAGCAGTTCTTC. Translation gives CASSYLQLLAISSYNEQFF. The full variable domain, with the rest looked up from reference TRBV5-1 and TRBJ2-1, is KAGVTQTPRYLIKTRGQQVTLSCSPISGHRSVSWYQQTPGQGLQFLFEYFSETQRNKGNFPGRFSGRQFSNSRSEMNVSTLELGDSALYLCASSYLQLLAISSYNEQFFGPGTRLTVL.

This clonotype was detected a few times. Mismatch with germline at one junction end may stem from a read error. This chain joins TRBV12-3 or TRBV12-4 and TRBJ2-3; D gene ambiguous. There are 18 residues in the CDR3. The CDR3 DNA is TGTGCCAGCAGTTTAAGGGTTCCTCAACCTCGTCCCGTAGATTCGCAGTATTTT. Translation gives CASSLRVPQPRPVDSQYF.

The chain uses TRBV5-8 and TRBJ1-5, with D maybe TRBD1 (5 bases). Germline CDR1 and CDR2: SGHTS and YDEGEE. CDR3 length: 15 residues. V was shortened by 4 bases and J by 3 bases, with 14 bases between the two germline ends. The CDR3 DNA follows: TGTGCCAGCAGCGTAATGGGGGGTCCCAATCAGCCCCAGCATTTT. Its protein is CASSVMGGPNQPQHF. Drawing the rest from reference TRBV5-8 and TRBJ1-5, the complete variable domain is EAGVTQSPTHLIKTRGQQATLRCSPISGHTSVYWYQQALGLGLQFLLWYDEGEERNRGNFPPRFSGRQFPNYSSELNVNALELEDSALYLCASSVMGGPNQPQHFGDGTRLSIL.

V usage is TRBV15 and J usage is TRBJ2-1, with TRBD1 identical over 7 bases. CDR3 size: 16 residues. V lost 1 base and J lost 7; bases outside the gene matches: 10. Per germline, CDR1 LNHNV and CDR2 YYDKDF (reference sequence). The CDR3 sequence: CATSRASRTQGNEQFF. CDR3 DNA: TGTGCCACCAGCAGAGCAAGCCGTACACAGGGGAATGAGCAGTTCTTC.

The chain uses TRBV7-6 and TRBJ2-1, with 11 bases that match TRBD2. Trimming took 1 base from V and 4 from J; bases not matched to a gene: 9. Germline CDR1 is SGHVS and CDR2 is FNYEAQ. This CDR3 contains 18 residues. The CDR3 is CASSLEVPSGGFYNEQFF. CDR3 sequence (DNA): TGTGCCAGCAGCTTAGAAGTTCCTAGCGGGGGGTTTTACAATGAGCAGTTCTTC.

The chain couples TRBV28 to TRBJ1-5, with 9 bases identical to TRBD1. This CDR3 comprises 15 residues. CDR1 is MDHEN and CDR2 is SYDVKM in the germline V gene. V lost 3 bases and J lost 4; bases outside the gene matches: 4. CDR3 loop: CASSFPGTGNQPQHF. The CDR3, as DNA: TGTGCCAGCAGTTTCCCCGGGACAGGGAATCAGCCCCAGCATTTT. Supplemented by reference TRBV28 and TRBJ1-5, the full variable domain reads DVKVTQSSRYLVKRTGEKVFLECVQDMDHENMFWYRQDPGLGLRLIYFSYDVKMKEKGDIPEGYSVSREKKERFSLILESASTNQTSMYLCASSFPGTGNQPQHFGDGTRLSIL.

In this sample, this clonotype turned up many times. The J gene is TRBJ2-3, the V gene TRBV2, with TRBD1 matching over 8 bases. Germline V lookup: CDR1 SNHLY, CDR2 FYNNEI. The CDR3 has 16 residues. Trimming at V came to 9 bases and at J to 5 bases, leaving 16 bases not matched to a gene. The CDR3 DNA follows: TGTGCCAGGGCACCGGGACAGGCCTTGGACTTAGATACGCAGTATTTT. This encodes CARAPGQALDLDTQYF. Based on the CDR3 plus reference TRBV2 and TRBJ2-3, the full variable domain is EPEVTQTPSHQVTQMGQEVILRCVPISNHLYFYWYRQILGQKVEFLVSFYNNEISEKSEIFDDQFSVERPDGSNFTLKIRSTKLEDSAMYFCARAPGQALDLDTQYFGPGTRLTVL.

A few counts support this clonotype. This chain uses TRBV7-9 with TRBJ1-1, with TRBD1 as a possible D gene (6 bases). The V end was cut by 4 bases, the J end by 1 base, with 16 bases between. The CDR3 consists of 16 residues. CDR1 is SEHNR, CDR2 FQNEAQ, per germline (reference sequence). CDR3 nucleotide sequence: TGTGCCAGCAGCTCTTACCCACCGGACAGGAACACTGAAGCTTTCTTT. Protein sequence: CASSSYPPDRNTEAFF. Variable domain in full (rest from reference TRBV7-9 and TRBJ1-1): DTGVSQNPRHKITKRGQNVTFRCDPISEHNRLYWYRQTLGQGPEFLTYFQNEAQLEKSRLLSDRFSAERPKGSFSTLEIQRTEQGDSAMYLCASSSYPPDRNTEAFFGQGTRLTVV.

This clonotype was observed a handful of times. The genes are TRBV15 and TRBJ2-5, with TRBD2 identical over 11 bases. Unmatched junction bases numbered 17, after V lost 0 bases and J lost 5 bases. CDR3 length: 20 residues. From germline, CDR1 is LNHNV and CDR2 YYDKDF (reference sequence). The CDR3 reads CATSRDPPTSGARRVETQYF. The CDR3 region has the DNA TGTGCCACCAGCAGAGATCCACCGACTAGCGGGGCCAGGAGAGTTGAGACCCAGTACTTC.

The chain recombines TRBV21-1 with TRBJ2-2; the DNA was not compared with TRBD1, the D call given in the table. TRBV21-1 is annotated as a pseudogene. This CDR3 is built from 18 residues. The CDR3 nucleotides are TGTGCCAGCAGCACTAACAGGACAGGGCAGAAAGCGACCGGGGAGCTGTTTTTT. Translated, it gives CASSTNRTGQKATGELFF.

This clonotype came up many times. V gene TRBV9 combines with J gene TRBJ2-5; D is undetermined. In germline, CDR1 is SGDLS, CDR2 YYNGEE. The CDR3 is 13 residues long. Between the trimmed V and J ends, which lost 0 bases and 1 base, there was a span of 4 bases. The CDR3 DNA reads as TGTGCCAGCAGCGTAGCTCCCCAAGAGACCCAGTACTTC. It is translated as CASSVAPQETQYF.